This entry is about one T cell receptor beta chain. The CDR3 totals 15 residues. V was cut by 1 base and J by 7 bases, with 14 bases left in between. Germline assignment: CDR1 MGHRA and CDR2 YSYEKL. After extraction with the RNeasy kit, about 0.45 to 1 ug of the RNA was reverse transcribed using random hexamers. The CDR3 of TCR beta was amplified by immunoSEQ multiplex PCR across 54 Vbeta and 13 Jbeta. MiXCR was run by TCRdb on the immunoSEQ multiplex PCR reads, yielding one entry per CDR3 protein. The data hold some 140,000 distinct CDR3 sequences, with more than 85% observed a single time. The entry originates in a study of CD8 T cells in Susac syndrome. Study summary: When blood was collected, patients with Susac syndrome were therapy-naive, were taking corticosteroids, or were receiving intravenous immunoglobulin alone.

TEMRA cells were FACS-enriched and CD8+ and CD4+ T cells negatively isolated. The TCR was taken from a human donor with Susac syndrome. The gene calls are TRBV4-1 and TRBJ2-1; perhaps TRBD2 as D (6 bases). Input material: CD8+ T cells from PBMCs. The CDR3 region is CASSQALAGGNEQFF. CDR3 nucleotides: TGCGCCAGCAGCCAAGCACTAGCAGGAGGGAATGAGCAGTTCTTC.